This T cell receptor (beta chain) was recorded in a study of blood T cell repertoires in COVID-19. Study overall: Sites across the United States, Italy and Spain contributed samples from acute and convalescent COVID-19.

TCRdb's copy holds only in-frame clones and misses some; the assay was immunoSEQ multiplex PCR. Altogether approximately 150,000 clones are present, approximately 84% being singletons, with the ten largest covering about a sixth. Unmatched junction bases numbered 5, after V lost 4 bases and J lost 6 bases. CDR1 and CDR2 (germline): SGHRS, YFSETQ. The CDR3 spans 15 residues. This TCR derives from an elderly woman with acute or convalescent COVID-19. V gene TRBV5-1 combines with J gene TRBJ1-4; 11 bases map to TRBD1. The sequencing input was peripheral blood. CDR3 bases: TGCGCCAGCAGCCCGGGACAGGGGGGTCATGAAAAACTGTTTTTT. Residues: CASSPGQGGHEKLFF. Together with reference TRBV5-1 and TRBJ1-4, the CDR3 gives the full variable domain: KAGVTQTPRYLIKTRGQQVTLSCSPISGHRSVSWYQQTPGQGLQFLFEYFSETQRNKGNFPGRFSGRQFSNSRSEMNVSTLELGDSALYLCASSPGQGGHEKLFFGSGTQLSVL.